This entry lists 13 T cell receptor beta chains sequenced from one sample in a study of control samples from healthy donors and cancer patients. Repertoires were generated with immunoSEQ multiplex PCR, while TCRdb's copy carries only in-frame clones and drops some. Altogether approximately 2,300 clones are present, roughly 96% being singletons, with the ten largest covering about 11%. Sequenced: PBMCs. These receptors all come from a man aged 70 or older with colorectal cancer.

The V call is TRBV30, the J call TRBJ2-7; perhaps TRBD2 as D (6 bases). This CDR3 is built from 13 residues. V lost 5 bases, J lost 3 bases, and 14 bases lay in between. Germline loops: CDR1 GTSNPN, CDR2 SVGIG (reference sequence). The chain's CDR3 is CAWAVGLNYEQYF. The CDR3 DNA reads TGTGCCTGGGCGGTAGGACTAAACTACGAGCAGTACTTC.

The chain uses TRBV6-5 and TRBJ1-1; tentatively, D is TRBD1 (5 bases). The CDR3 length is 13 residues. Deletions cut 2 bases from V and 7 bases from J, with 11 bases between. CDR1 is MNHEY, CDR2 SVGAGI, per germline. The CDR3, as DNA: TGTGCCAGCAGTTACCTCACCGGGGGTGAAGCTTTCTTT. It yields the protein CASSYLTGGEAFF.

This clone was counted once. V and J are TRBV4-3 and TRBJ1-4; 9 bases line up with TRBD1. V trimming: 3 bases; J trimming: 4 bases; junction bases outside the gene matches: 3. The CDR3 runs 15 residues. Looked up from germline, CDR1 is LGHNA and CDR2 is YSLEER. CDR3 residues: CASSHPGQGNEKLFF. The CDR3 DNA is TGCGCCAGCAGCCACCCGGGACAGGGTAATGAAAAACTGTTTTTT.

CDR3 DNA: TGTGCCAGCAGCGTGAGACTAGCGGGAGGTACCTACAATGAGCAGTTCTTC. Amino acid sequence: CASSVRLAGGTYNEQFF. This chain uses TRBV7-8 with TRBJ2-1, with 13 bases lining up with TRBD2. Germline V gene sequence: CDR1 SGHVS, CDR2 FQNEAQ. The V gene end was trimmed by 5 bases and the J gene end by 2 bases; junction bases not matched to a gene: 6. This CDR3 is built from 17 residues. The full variable domain, with the rest looked up from reference TRBV7-8 and TRBJ2-1, is GAGVSQSPRYKVAKRGQDVALRCDPISGHVSLFWYQQALGQGPEFLTYFQNEAQLDKSGLPSDRFFAERPEGSVSTLKIQRTQQEDSAVYLCASSVRLAGGTYNEQFFGPGTRLTVL.

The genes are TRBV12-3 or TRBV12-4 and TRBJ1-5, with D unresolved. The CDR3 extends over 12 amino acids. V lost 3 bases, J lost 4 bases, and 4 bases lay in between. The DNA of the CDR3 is TGTGCCAGCAGTTTCGGGAATCAGCCCCAGCATTTT. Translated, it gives CASSFGNQPQHF.

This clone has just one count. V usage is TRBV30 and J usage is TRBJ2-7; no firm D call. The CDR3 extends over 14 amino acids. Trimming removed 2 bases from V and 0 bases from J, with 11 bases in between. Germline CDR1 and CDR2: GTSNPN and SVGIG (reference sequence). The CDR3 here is CAWSLSRTSYEQYF. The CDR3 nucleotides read TGTGCCTGGAGTCTTTCCAGAACCTCCTACGAGCAGTACTTC.

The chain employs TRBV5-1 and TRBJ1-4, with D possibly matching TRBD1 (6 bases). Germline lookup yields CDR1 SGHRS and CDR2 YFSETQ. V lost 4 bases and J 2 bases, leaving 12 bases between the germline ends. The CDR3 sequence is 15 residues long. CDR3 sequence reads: CASSEQGLTNEKLFF. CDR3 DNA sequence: TGCGCCAGCAGCGAACAGGGACTTACTAATGAAAAACTGTTTTTT.

This chain's CDR3 is CASSLGSGLNYGYTF. In nucleotides, the CDR3 is TGTGCCAGCAGCTTGGGATCGGGCCTTAACTATGGCTACACCTTC. The rearrangement joins TRBV5-4 to TRBJ1-2; D call uncertain. V was trimmed by 0 bases and J by 1 base, leaving 10 bases between them. Germline V lookup: CDR1 SGHNT, CDR2 YYREEE (reference sequence). The CDR3 loop spans 15 amino acids. Full variable domain (outside the CDR3, taken from reference TRBV5-4 and TRBJ1-2): ETGVTQSPTHLIKTRGQQVTLRCSSQSGHNTVSWYQQALGQGPQFIFQYYREEENGRGNFPPRFSGLQFPNYSSELNVNALELDDSALYLCASSLGSGLNYGYTFGSGTRLTVV.

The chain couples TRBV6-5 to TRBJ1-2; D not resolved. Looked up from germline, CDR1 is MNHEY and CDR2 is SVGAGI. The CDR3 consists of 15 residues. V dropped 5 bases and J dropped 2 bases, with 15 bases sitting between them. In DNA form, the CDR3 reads TGTGCCAGCAGTCTACGGTCCGTCCTGAACTATGGCTACACCTTC. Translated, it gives CASSLRSVLNYGYTF.

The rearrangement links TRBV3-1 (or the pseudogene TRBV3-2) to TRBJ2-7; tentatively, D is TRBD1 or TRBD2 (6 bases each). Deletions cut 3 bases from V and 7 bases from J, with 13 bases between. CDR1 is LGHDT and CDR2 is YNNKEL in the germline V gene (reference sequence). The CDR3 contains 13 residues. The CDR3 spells CASSQGGSEEQYF. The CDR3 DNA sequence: TGTGCCAGCAGCCAGGGGGGCTCGGAGGAGCAGTACTTC.

The CDR3 DNA reads TGTGCCAGTAGTATGGGAGGGGGCTACGAGCAGTACTTC. Its protein product is CASSMGGGYEQYF. The V gene is TRBV19, the J gene TRBJ2-7, with D possibly TRBD2 on 7 matching bases. V was trimmed by 3 bases and J by 3 bases, leaving 9 bases between them. The CDR3 has 13 amino acids. Germline V CDR1 and CDR2: LNHDA, SQIVND (reference sequence).

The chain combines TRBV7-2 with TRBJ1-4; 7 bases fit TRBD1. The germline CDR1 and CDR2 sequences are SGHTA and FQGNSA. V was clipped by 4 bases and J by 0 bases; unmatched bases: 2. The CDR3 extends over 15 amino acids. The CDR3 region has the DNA TGTGCCAGCAGCTCTACAGGGGCAACTAATGAAAAACTGTTTTTT. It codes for CASSSTGATNEKLFF.

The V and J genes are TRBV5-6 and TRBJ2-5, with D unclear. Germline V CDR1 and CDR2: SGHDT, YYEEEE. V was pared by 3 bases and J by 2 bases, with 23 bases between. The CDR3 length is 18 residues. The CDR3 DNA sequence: TGTGCCAGCAGCTCGATTGGCCCTTCCTACCCAACACAAGAGACCCAGTACTTC. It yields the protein CASSSIGPSYPTQETQYF.